These T cell receptor beta chains were read from a single sample in a study of blood T cell repertoires in COVID-19. The data were produced by immunoSEQ multiplex PCR, yet TCRdb's version contains in-frame clones alone and is incomplete. Of a few hundred thousand clones detected, around 81% appear once; the ten largest clones hold 1.9%. Input material: peripheral blood. The receptors stem from a man aged 30-40 years who had recovered from COVID-19. Both conserved end residues are part of each CDR3. D genes are given only for firm matches. Only part of the rows carry a size: once, few, many, or a class if the clone is expanded.

J	size	D	V	DNA	CDR3
TRBJ2-1	NA	TRBD2	TRBV11-2	TGTGCCAGCAGCTTAGTGCGGGGGGCCCCTTACAATGAGCAGTTCTTC	CASSLVRGAPYNEQFF
TRBJ1-5	NA	NA	TRBV19	TGTGCCAGTAGAGGGGGGGGGTGGCCCCAGCATTTT	CASRGGGWPQHF
TRBJ1-4	many	TRBD1	TRBV2	TGTGCCAGCAGGGACAGGGAAAACCCTAATGAAAAACTGTTTTTT	CASRDRENPNEKLFF
TRBJ1-6	NA	NA	TRBV28	TGTGCCAGCTACCTTAGCTGGAATTCACCCCTCCACTTT	CASYLSWNSPLHF
TRBJ2-7	NA	TRBD1	TRBV2	TGTGCCAGCAGTGCGGGACAGGGGGCCTACGAGCAGTACTTC	CASSAGQGAYEQYF
TRBJ1-1	NA	NA	TRBV4-1	TGCGCCAGCAGCCAAGGACTTGAGGCTGAAGCTTTCTTT	CASSQGLEAEAFF
TRBJ1-5	NA	NA	TRBV7-2	TGTGCCAGCAGCCCTAGCGAAATGGGGGATCGCAATCAGCCCCAGCATTTT	CASSPSEMGDRNQPQHF
TRBJ2-3	NA	TRBD2	TRBV4-1	TGCGCCAGCAGCCAAGACCCTCCCGGGGGGGTGATGGATACGCAGTATTTT	CASSQDPPGGVMDTQYF
TRBJ2-4	once	NA	TRBV6-4	TGTGCCAGCAGTGACAGACCGACTCCTCTAGCCAAAAACATTCAGTACTTC	CASSDRPTPLAKNIQYF
TRBJ1-2	NA	TRBD1	TRBV19	TGTGCCAGTAGTATGGCCGGGACAGGAGGGTATGGCTACACCTTC	CASSMAGTGGYGYTF
TRBJ2-3	NA	NA	TRBV5-8	TGTGCCAGCACGTCTTACCGGGTCGAAGATACGCAGTATTTT	CASTSYRVEDTQYF
TRBJ1-5	NA	NA	TRBV12-3/TRBV12-4	TGTGCCAGCAGTTTTGAGAGTCGGCCCCAGCATTTT	CASSFESRPQHF
TRBJ2-7	NA	NA	TRBV6-5	TGTGCCAGCAGTTACTCGGCGGAAAAAATCTACGAGCAGTACTTC	CASSYSAEKIYEQYF
TRBJ2-5	NA	NA	TRBV3-1/TRBV3-2	TGTGCCAGCAGCTCTACCAGGGACAAAGAGACCCAGTACTTC	CASSSTRDKETQYF
TRBJ1-6	NA	TRBD1	TRBV12-5	TGTGCTAGTGGTTTGCCGGGACAGACACGGTCAGGCCTCCACTTT	CASGLPGQTRSGLHF
TRBJ1-1	NA	NA	TRBV27	TGTGCCAGCAGTTTATTCGGAGACCTAAACACTGAAGCTTTCTTT	CASSLFGDLNTEAFF
TRBJ1-5	many	TRBD1	TRBV9	TGTGCCAGCAGCCCCGAGGGGCAGGGGGCGCAGCCCCAGCATTTT	CASSPEGQGAQPQHF
TRBJ1-2	NA	TRBD1	TRBV7-9	TGTGCCAGCAGCTTATTGTGGGACAGCTATGGCTACACCTTC	CASSLLWDSYGYTF
TRBJ1-2	NA	NA	TRBV5-1	TGCGCCAGCAGCTTGGGGGGAGCAGGCTCTGGCTACACCTTC	CASSLGGAGSGYTF
TRBJ1-5	few	NA	TRBV28	TGTGCCAGCAGTTTACCGGTGGGCAATCAGCCCCAGCATTTT	CASSLPVGNQPQHF
TRBJ2-5	NA	TRBD2	TRBV20-1	TGCAGTGCGACTGGGGGGGGGACCCAGTACTTC	CSATGGGTQYF
TRBJ2-3	NA	TRBD2	TRBV2	TGTGCCAGCAGCGAATTTTCTAGCGGGTCGCAGTATTTT	CASSEFSSGSQYF
TRBJ2-1	NA	TRBD2	TRBV3-1/TRBV3-2	TGTGCCAGCAGCCCGACTAGCGGGGGGGCCCATGAGCAGTTCTTC	CASSPTSGGAHEQFF
TRBJ2-3	NA	TRBD2	TRBV14	TGTGCCAGCAGCCAAGGGCCCGCCGGGGGGGCAGATACGCAGTATTTT	CASSQGPAGGADTQYF
TRBJ2-5	once	NA	TRBV12-3/TRBV12-4	TGTGCCAGCAGCCTAACTCAAGAGACCCAGTACTTC	CASSLTQETQYF
TRBJ2-3	NA	NA	TRBV5-6	TGTGCCAGCAGCTCCGGGGTATACAGGGCAGATACGCAGTATTTT	CASSSGVYRADTQYF
TRBJ1-5	NA	TRBD1	TRBV9	TGTGCCAGCAGCGTTACAGGGGTCGGTCAGCCCCAGCATTTT	CASSVTGVGQPQHF
TRBJ1-1	NA	NA	TRBV19	TGTGCCAGTTTAAGGGCGGGGAACACTGAAGCTTTCTTT	CASLRAGNTEAFF
TRBJ2-1	NA	TRBD2	TRBV7-3	TGTGCCAGCAGCTTAATTGGCGGGGGAGACAATGAGCAGTTCTTC	CASSLIGGGDNEQFF
TRBJ2-7	NA	NA	TRBV2	TGTGCCAGCAGGCGGGCCTACGAGCAGTACTTC	CASRRAYEQYF
TRBJ1-2	NA	TRBD1	TRBV15	TGTGCCACCAGTAGAGATTTAGGGGGCGGCTATGGCTACACCTTC	CATSRDLGGGYGYTF
TRBJ2-3	NA	TRBD1	TRBV24-1	TGTGCCACCAGTGATAAATGGACAGGGGGCTTTCAAGATACGCAGTATTTT	CATSDKWTGGFQDTQYF
TRBJ1-2	NA	NA	TRBV6-5	TGTGCCAGCACCGACAGCCTTCGTGGCTACACCTTC	CASTDSLRGYTF
TRBJ1-1	once	TRBD1	TRBV28	TGTGCCAGCAGTTCCGGGACAGTCGTTCCTGAAGCTTTCTTT	CASSSGTVVPEAFF
TRBJ1-5	once	NA	TRBV12-5	TGTGCTAGTGGTTTGGTAATTTTGGGCCAACACATCAATCAGCCCCAGCATTTT	CASGLVILGQHINQPQHF
TRBJ1-4	NA	TRBD1	TRBV3-1/TRBV3-2	TGTGCCAGCAGCCAACAGGGGGCTCAAAAACTGTTTTTT	CASSQQGAQKLFF
TRBJ1-3	NA	TRBD1	TRBV3-1/TRBV3-2	TGTGCCAGCAGCCAAGGAACAGGACAGGGGGGAAACACCATATATTTT	CASSQGTGQGGNTIYF
TRBJ2-3	NA	TRBD2	TRBV9	TGTGCCAGCAGCGTAGCGGGGGGGCCCTCGCAGTATTTT	CASSVAGGPSQYF
TRBJ1-4	NA	NA	TRBV2	TGTGCCAGCACCGAGCAGGGGTTACAGGAAAAACTGTTTTTT	CASTEQGLQEKLFF
TRBJ2-2	NA	NA	TRBV7-9	TGTGCCAGCAGCTCCATATCGGGGGACACCGGGGAGCTGTTTTTT	CASSSISGDTGELFF
TRBJ1-1	once	NA	TRBV20-1	TGCAGTGGCGCAGGATATACTGAAGCTTTCTTT	CSGAGYTEAFF